Included here is one TCR beta chain sequence, with context. Its specificity is unknown. The germline V gene has CDR1 SNHLY and CDR2 FYNNEI. V lost 5 bases to trimming and J lost 6 bases; unmatched junction nucleotides: 10. CDR3 length: 16 amino acids. This entry belongs to a study of cytomegalovirus exposure and HLA in healthy donors. Findings and limits, study-wide: Later analysis identified a missense DCLRE1C variant that was linked to TCR beta V- and J-gene trimming.

Primers included in the PCR were 60 Vbeta and 13 Jbeta primers. Sequenced by immunoSEQ multiplex PCR; TCRdb stores in-frame clones only, minus some. Among some 190,000 clones listed, around four fifths were seen once. Sequencing was carried out using PBMCs. The receptor was isolated from a young man in good health and CMV-seronegative. The chain joins TRBV2 to TRBJ1-6, with 7 nucleotides matching TRBD1. The CDR3 loop is CASSLMAGTANSPLHF. As DNA, the CDR3 is TGTGCCAGCAGTCTTATGGCCGGGACAGCTAATTCACCCCTCCACTTT.